This TCR beta chain stems from a study of Tregs in tolerant kidney transplant recipients. Findings and limits, study-wide: Few patients were studied, so findings need validation in larger groups.

Trimming stripped 1 base from V and 7 bases from J, with 7 bases between. Per germline, CDR1 MGHDK and CDR2 SYGVNS. This CDR3 region has 12 residues. About this clone itself: Its cognate antigen is unknown.

CD4+CD25+CD127- Tregs, CD4+CD25- non-Tregs, CD4 and CD8 cells were sorted. Measured with immunoSEQ multiplex PCR; TCRdb has only the in-frame clones, and not every one. This sample has some 240,000 clones, with approximately 83% found just once. The source of this sequence is a human donor in good health. Sequenced input: CD4+ T cells from blood. The genes are TRBV25-1 and TRBJ1-2; D call uncertain. The CDR3 reads CASSEWPGGYTF. The CDR3 nucleotides are TGTGCCAGCAGTGAATGGCCGGGTGGCTACACCTTC.